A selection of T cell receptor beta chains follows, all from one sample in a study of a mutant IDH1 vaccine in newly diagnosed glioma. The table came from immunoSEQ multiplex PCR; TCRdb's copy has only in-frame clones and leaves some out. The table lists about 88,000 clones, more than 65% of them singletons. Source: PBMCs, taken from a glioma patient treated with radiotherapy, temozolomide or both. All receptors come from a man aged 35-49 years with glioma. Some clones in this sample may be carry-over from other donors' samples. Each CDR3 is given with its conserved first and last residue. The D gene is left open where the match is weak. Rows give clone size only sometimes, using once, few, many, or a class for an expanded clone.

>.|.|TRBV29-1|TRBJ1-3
TGCAGCGTCCGACAGGGAAACACCATATATTTT
CSVRQGNTIYF
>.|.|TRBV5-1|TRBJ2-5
TGCGCCAGCAGCTTCAGCTCGGCAGGGCCAGAGACCCAGTACTTC
CASSFSSAGPETQYF
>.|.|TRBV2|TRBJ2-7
TGTGCCAGCAGTGAGGAGGCTTACGAGCAGTACTTC
CASSEEAYEQYF
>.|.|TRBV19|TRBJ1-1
TGTGCCAGTAGTGAAACCGGGACGAAGAACACTGAAGCTTTCTTT
CASSETGTKNTEAFF
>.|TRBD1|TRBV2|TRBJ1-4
TGTGCCAGCAGGAGGGGGACAGGGAATGAAAAACTGTTTTTT
CASRRGTGNEKLFF
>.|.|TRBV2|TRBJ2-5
TGTGCCAGCAAGTTGGGAGACCGTCTTGGTGAGACCCAGTACTTC
CASKLGDRLGETQYF
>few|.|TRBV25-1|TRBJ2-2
TGTGCCAGCAGAGGTAGTCGGTTCGACACCGGGGAGCTGTTTTTT
CASRGSRFDTGELFF
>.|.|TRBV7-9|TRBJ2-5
TGTGCCAGCAGCCGTGGCAGGGAACAAGAGACCCAGTACTTC
CASSRGREQETQYF
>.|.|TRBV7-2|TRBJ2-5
TGTGCCAGCAGCTCAAGTAGAGAGACCCAGTACTTC
CASSSSRETQYF
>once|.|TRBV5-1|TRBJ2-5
TGCGCCAGCAGCTTGGGACAGCAAGAGACCCAGTACTTC
CASSLGQQETQYF
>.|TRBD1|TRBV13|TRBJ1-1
TGTGCCAGCAGCTCCGCGGACAGGGGGCCGGGGAACACTGAAGCTTTCTTT
CASSSADRGPGNTEAFF
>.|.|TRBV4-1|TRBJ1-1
TGCGCCAGCAGCCAAAGGGCGACGTGGACTGAAGCTTTCTTT
CASSQRATWTEAFF
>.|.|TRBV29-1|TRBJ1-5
TGCAGCGGGTGTACATCGAATCAGCCCCAGCATTTT
CSGCTSNQPQHF
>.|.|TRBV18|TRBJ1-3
TGTGCCAGCTCACATAGGGACACCGACACCATATATTTT
CASSHRDTDTIYF
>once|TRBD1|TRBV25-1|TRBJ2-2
TGTGCCACGAGGGACAGCCAACCACCCACCGGGGAGCTGTTTTTT
CATRDSQPPTGELFF
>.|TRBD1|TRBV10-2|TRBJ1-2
TGCGCCAGCAGTGAGGGGCCCAGGGGGCGAGATGGCTACACCTTC
CASSEGPRGRDGYTF
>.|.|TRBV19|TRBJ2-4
TGTGCCACCCAGAGTTGGACAGCTAACATTCAGTACTTC
CATQSWTANIQYF
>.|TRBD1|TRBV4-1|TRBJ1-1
TGCGCCAGCAGCCAAGAGAGGGGGCGAGGGTACACTGAAGCTTTCTTT
CASSQERGRGYTEAFF
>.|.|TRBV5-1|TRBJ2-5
TGCGCCAGCAGCTTGGGAGGTCGCCGGAAGGAGACCCAGTACTTC
CASSLGGRRKETQYF
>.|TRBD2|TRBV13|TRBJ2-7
TGTGCCAGCGGTATACTAGCGGCCTACGAGCAGTACTTC
CASGILAAYEQYF
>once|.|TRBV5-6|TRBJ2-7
TGTGCCAGCAGCCGCAGGGGGGACGAGCAGTACTTC
CASSRRGDEQYF
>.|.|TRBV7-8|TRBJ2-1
TGTGCCAGCAGGGCCGGGGGGCCGGTGGATGAGCAGTTCTTC
CASRAGGPVDEQFF
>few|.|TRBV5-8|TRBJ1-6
TGTGCCAGCAGCTTGGATGGGGCGAACTCCTATAATTCACCCCTCCACTTT
CASSLDGANSYNSPLHF
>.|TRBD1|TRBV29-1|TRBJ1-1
TGCAGCGTTCGTACGGGACAGACGGCGAACACTGAAGCTTTCTTT
CSVRTGQTANTEAFF
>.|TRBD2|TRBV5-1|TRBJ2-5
TGCGCCAGCAGCCCCGGGAGCGGGGGGGTAGAGACCCAGTACTTC
CASSPGSGGVETQYF
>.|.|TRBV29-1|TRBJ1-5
TGCAGCGTTGCAGGGGCGGATCAGCCCCAGCATTTT
CSVAGADQPQHF
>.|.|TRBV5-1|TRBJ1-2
TGCGCCAGCAGCTTGGTATCAGGGCAGAGTGGCTACACCTTC
CASSLVSGQSGYTF
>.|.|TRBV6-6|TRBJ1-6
TGTGCCAGCAGTTACTCGTGGGCTGCTTCACCCCTCCACTTT
CASSYSWAASPLHF
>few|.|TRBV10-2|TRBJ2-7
TGCGCCAGCAGTGGGGCCGGGGTTTACTTAGCCGAGCAGTACTTC
CASSGAGVYLAEQYF
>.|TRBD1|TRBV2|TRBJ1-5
TGTGCCAGCAGTGATAGGGGGCTTAGAAATCAGCCCCAGCATTTT
CASSDRGLRNQPQHF
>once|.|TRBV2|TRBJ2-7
TGTGCCAGCAGTGAAAACGGTCTGAAAGGGGCCGAGCAGTACTTC
CASSENGLKGAEQYF
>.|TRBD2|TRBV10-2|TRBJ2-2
TGCGCCAGCCGGACTAGCGGGGGAGGCACCGGGGAGCTGTTTTTT
CASRTSGGGTGELFF
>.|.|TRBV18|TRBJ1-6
TGTGCCAGCTCACCAAACCGGGATAATTCACCCCTCCACTTT
CASSPNRDNSPLHF
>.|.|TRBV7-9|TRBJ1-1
TGTGCCAGCAGCTTAGGGGACGCTGAAGCTTTCTTT
CASSLGDAEAFF
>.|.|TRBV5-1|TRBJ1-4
TGCGCCAGCAGCTCCTCCGCCAGGGGCGTCGAAAAACTGTTTTTT
CASSSSARGVEKLFF
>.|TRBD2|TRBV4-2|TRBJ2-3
TGTGCCAGCAGCCAAGATGTTTCCCGGGGGGGCTTCGTCACAGATACGCAGTATTTT
CASSQDVSRGGFVTDTQYF